This TCR beta chain emerged from a study of spatial heterogeneity in lung cancer. Trimming pared 4 bases from V and 4 bases from J, leaving 17 bases between. Germline CDR1 and CDR2: SGHDN and FVKESK. There are 15 residues in the CDR3. Time point meaning: blood at routine non-recurrence follow-up after resection. The study sequenced unsorted whole RNA from tumor, nontumor lung or frozen PBMC. TCRdb processed the 5' RACE reads anew with MiXCR; each CDR3 protein has one entry. The table lists more than 95,000 distinct CDR3 sequences, over 9% of them singletons. The input for sequencing was PBMCs, taken at follow-up. The genes are TRBV14 and TRBJ2-7; D is possibly TRBD1 (6 bases). The sequence was obtained from a male donor with early-stage non-small cell lung cancer. The CDR3, as DNA: TGTGCCAGCAGCCTACCCCAGGGGCGCATTTACGAGCAGTACTTC. It specifies CASSLPQGRIYEQYF. Filled out from reference TRBV14 and TRBJ2-7, the complete variable domain reads EAGVTQFPSHSVIEKGQTVTLRCDPISGHDNLYWYRRVMGKEIKFLLHFVKESKQDESGMPNNRFLAERTGGTYSTLKVQPAELEDSGVYFCASSLPQGRIYEQYFGPGTRLTVT.